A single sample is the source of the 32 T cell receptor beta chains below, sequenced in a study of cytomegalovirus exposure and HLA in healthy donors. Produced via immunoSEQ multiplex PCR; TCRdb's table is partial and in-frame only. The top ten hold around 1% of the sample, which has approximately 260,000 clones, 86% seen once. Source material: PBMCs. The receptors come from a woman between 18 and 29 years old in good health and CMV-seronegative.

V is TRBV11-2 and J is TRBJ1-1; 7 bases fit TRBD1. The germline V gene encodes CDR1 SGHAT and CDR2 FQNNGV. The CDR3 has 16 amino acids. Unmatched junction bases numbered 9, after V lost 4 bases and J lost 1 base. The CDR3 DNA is TGTGCCAGCAGCTCCTCCGGGACAGAGTCGAACACTGAAGCTTTCTTT. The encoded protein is CASSSSGTESNTEAFF.

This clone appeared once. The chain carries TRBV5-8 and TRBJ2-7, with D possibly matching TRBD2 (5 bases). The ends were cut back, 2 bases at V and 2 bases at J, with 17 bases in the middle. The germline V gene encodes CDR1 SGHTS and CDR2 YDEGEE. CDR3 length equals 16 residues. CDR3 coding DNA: TGTGCCAGCAGCTTCTCCCACGGGGTCCTTCCCTACGAGCAGTACTTC. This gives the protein CASSFSHGVLPYEQYF.

The CDR3 DNA follows: TGCGCCAGCAGCGACAGGGAGACGAGTTCACCCCTCCACTTT. Translation gives CASSDRETSSPLHF. The chain carries TRBV10-2 and TRBJ1-6; 7 bases align to TRBD1. CDR1 and CDR2 (germline): WSHSY, SAAADI. The CDR3 covers 14 residues. V trimming: 6 bases; J trimming: 9 bases; junction bases outside the gene matches: 8.

In DNA form, the CDR3 reads TGTGCCAGCAGAGGGACAGGGGGAAGGGTCACTGAAGCTTTCTTT. Amino acid sequence: CASRGTGGRVTEAFF. The chain combines TRBV27 with TRBJ1-1, with 11 bases aligning to TRBD1. Looked up from germline, CDR1 is MNHEY and CDR2 is SMNVEV (reference sequence). This CDR3 is built from 15 residues. The V segment lost 6 bases and the J segment 4 bases; nucleotides outside the gene matches: 7.

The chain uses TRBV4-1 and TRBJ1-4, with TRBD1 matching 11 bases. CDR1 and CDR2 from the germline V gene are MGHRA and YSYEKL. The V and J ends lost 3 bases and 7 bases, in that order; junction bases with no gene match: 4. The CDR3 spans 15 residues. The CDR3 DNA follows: TGCGCCAGCAGCCACCGGACAGGGGGCGTTGAAAAACTGTTTTTT. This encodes CASSHRTGGVEKLFF.

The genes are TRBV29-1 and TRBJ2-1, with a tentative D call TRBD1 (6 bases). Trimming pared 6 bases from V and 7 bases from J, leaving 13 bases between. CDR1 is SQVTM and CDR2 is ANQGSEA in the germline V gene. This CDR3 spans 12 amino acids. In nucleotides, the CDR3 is TGCAGCGTGGAAACAGGGTTGAATGAGCAGTTCTTC. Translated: CSVETGLNEQFF.

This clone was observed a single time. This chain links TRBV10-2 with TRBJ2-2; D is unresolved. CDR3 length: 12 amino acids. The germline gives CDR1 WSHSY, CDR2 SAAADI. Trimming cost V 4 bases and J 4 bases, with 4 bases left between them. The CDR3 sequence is CASSVSTGELFF. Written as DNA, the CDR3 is TGCGCCAGCAGTGTTAGCACCGGGGAGCTGTTTTTT.

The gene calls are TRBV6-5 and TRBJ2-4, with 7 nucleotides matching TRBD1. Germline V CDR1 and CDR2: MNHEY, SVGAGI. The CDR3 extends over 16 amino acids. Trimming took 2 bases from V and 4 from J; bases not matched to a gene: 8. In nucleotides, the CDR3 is TGTGCCAGCAGTTACCATCCGGGACAGATTAAAAACATTCAGTACTTC. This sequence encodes CASSYHPGQIKNIQYF.

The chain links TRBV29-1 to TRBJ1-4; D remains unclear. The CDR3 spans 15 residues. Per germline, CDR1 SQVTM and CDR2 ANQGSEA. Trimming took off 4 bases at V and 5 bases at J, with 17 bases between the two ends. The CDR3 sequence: CSVAQAGSPNEKLFF. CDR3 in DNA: TGCAGCGTTGCCCAGGCCGGCAGCCCGAATGAAAAACTGTTTTTT.

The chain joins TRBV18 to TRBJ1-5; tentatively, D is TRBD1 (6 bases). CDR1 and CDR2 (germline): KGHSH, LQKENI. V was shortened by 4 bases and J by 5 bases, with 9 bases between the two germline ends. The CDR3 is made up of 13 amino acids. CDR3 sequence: CASSQQGDQPQHF. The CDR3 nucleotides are TGTGCCAGCTCACAACAGGGAGATCAGCCCCAGCATTTT.

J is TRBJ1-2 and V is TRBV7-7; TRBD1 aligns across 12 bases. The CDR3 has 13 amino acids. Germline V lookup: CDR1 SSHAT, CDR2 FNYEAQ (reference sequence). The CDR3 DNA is TGTGCTAGGGACAGGGGGCTATGCTATGGCTACACCTTC. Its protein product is CARDRGLCYGYTF.

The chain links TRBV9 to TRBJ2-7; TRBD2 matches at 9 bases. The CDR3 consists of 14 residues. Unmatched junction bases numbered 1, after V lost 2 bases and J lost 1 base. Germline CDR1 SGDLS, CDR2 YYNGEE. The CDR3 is CASSVSGGSYEQYF. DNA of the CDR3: TGTGCCAGCAGCGTTAGCGGGGGATCCTACGAGCAGTACTTC.

CDR3 sequence (DNA): TGTGCCAGCAGTTACCGACTAAACACCGGGGAGCTGTTTTTT. This codes for CASSYRLNTGELFF. V and J are TRBV6-6 and TRBJ2-2; D may be TRBD2 (5 bases). Per the germline V gene, CDR1 is MNHNY and CDR2 is SVGAGI (reference sequence). The CDR3 has 14 residues. Between the trimmed V and J ends, which lost 2 bases and 2 bases, there was a span of 6 bases.

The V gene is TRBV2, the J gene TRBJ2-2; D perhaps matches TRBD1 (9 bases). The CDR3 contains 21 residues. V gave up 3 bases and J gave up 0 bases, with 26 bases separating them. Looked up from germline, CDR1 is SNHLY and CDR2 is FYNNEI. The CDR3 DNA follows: TGTGCCAGCAGTGACAGGGACAGGGATAAGTGGCGGGAGGCGAACACCGGGGAGCTGTTTTTT. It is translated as CASSDRDRDKWREANTGELFF.

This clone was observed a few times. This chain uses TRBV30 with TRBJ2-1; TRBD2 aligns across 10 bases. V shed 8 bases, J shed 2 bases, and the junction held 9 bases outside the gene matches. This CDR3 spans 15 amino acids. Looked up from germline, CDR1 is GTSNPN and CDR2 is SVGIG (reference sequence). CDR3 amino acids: CAGGVAGGAYNEQFF. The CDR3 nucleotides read TGTGCCGGCGGGGTAGCGGGGGGCGCCTACAATGAGCAGTTCTTC.

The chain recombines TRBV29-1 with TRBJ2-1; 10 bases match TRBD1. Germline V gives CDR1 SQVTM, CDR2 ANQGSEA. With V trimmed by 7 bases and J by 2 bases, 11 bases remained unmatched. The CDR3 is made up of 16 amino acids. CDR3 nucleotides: TGCAGCGCCACCAATCCGGGACAGGGGACCTACAATGAGCAGTTCTTC. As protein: CSATNPGQGTYNEQFF.

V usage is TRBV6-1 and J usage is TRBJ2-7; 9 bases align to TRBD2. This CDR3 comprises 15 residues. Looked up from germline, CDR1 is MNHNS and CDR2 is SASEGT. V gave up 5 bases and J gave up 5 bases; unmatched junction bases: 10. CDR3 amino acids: CASSRLAGARNEQYF. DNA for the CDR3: TGTGCCAGCAGTCGTTTAGCGGGAGCTCGCAACGAGCAGTACTTC.

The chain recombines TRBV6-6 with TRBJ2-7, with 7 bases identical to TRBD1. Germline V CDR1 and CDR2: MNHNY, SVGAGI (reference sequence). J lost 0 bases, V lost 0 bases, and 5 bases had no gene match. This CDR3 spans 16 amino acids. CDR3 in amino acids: CASSYSTGTHSYEQYF. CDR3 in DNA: TGTGCCAGCAGTTACTCGACAGGGACACACTCCTACGAGCAGTACTTC.

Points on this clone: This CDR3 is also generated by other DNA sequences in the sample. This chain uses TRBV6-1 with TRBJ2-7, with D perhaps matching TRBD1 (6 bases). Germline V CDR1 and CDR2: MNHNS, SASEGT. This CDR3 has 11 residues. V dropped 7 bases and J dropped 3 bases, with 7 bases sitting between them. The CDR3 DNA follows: TGTGCCAGCACACAGGGCTACGAGCAGTACTTC. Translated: CASTQGYEQYF.

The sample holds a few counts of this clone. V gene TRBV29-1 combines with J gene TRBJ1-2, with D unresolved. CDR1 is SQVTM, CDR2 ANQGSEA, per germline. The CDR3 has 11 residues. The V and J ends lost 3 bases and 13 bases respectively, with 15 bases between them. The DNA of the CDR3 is TGCAGCGTTGACGACGGACTCCTGAGCACCTTC. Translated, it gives CSVDDGLLSTF.

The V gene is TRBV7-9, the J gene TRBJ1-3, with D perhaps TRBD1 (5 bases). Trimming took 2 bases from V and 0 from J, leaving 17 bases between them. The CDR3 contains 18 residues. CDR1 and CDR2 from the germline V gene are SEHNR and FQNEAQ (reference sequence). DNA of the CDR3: TGTGCCAGCAGCTTAAGGTGGCAGGGATCCTTCTCTGGAAACACCATATATTTT. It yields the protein CASSLRWQGSFSGNTIYF.

CDR3 bases: TGTGCCAGCAGTGAACCCGGGACAGGGGCAGTCGTAGCTTTCTTT. Amino acids: CASSEPGTGAVVAFF. This chain joins TRBV6-1 and TRBJ1-1, with 10 bases lining up with TRBD1. V was clipped by 2 bases and J by 10 bases; unmatched bases: 10. Germline-derived CDR1 and CDR2 are MNHNS and SASEGT. The CDR3 length is 15 residues.

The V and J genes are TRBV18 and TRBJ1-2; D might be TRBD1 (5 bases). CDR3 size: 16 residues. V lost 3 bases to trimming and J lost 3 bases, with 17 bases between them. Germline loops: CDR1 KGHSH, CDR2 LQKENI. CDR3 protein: CASSPFEAGYDYGYTF. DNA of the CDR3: TGTGCCAGCTCACCTTTTGAAGCAGGGTACGACTATGGCTACACCTTC. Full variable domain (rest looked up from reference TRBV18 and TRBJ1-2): NAGVMQNPRHLVRRRGQEARLRCSPMKGHSHVYWYRQLPEEGLKFMVYLQKENIIDESGMPKERFSAEFPKEGPSILRIQQVVRGDSAAYFCASSPFEAGYDYGYTFGSGTRLTVV.

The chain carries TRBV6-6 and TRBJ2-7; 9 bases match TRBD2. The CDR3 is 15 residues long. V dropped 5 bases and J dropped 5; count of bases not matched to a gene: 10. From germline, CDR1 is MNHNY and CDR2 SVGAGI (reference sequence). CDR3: CASSISLAGKHEQYF. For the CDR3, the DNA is TGTGCCAGCAGTATCTCTCTAGCGGGGAAACACGAGCAGTACTTC.

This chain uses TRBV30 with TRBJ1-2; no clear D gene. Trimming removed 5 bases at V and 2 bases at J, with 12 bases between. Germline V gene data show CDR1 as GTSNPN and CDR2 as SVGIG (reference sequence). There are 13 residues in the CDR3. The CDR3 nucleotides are TGTGCCTGGGGTAGAGACGGGAACTATGGCTACACCTTC. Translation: CAWGRDGNYGYTF.

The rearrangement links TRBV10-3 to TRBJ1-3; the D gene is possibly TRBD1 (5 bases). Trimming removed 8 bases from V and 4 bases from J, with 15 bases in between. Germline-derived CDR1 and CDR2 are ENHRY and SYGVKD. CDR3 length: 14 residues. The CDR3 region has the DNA TGTGCCATCTCCTTGGGGGGGAGAGGAAACACCATATATTTT. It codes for CAISLGGRGNTIYF.

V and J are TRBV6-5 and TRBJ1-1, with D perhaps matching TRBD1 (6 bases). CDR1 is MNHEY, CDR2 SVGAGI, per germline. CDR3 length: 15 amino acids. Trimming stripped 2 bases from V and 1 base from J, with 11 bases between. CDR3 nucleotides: TGTGCCAGCAGTTACATCAGGGGAAGGAACACTGAAGCTTTCTTT. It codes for CASSYIRGRNTEAFF.

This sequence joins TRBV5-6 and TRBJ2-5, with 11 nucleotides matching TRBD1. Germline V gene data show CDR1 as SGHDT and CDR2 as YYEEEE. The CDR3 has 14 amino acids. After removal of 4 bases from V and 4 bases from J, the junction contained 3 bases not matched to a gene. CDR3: CASSPGTGGETQYF. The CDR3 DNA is TGTGCCAGCAGCCCGGGGACAGGGGGAGAGACCCAGTACTTC.

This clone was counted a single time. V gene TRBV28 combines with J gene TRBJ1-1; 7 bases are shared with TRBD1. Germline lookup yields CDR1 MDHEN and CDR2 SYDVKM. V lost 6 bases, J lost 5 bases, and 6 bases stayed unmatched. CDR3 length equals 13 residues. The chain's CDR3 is CASSHPRGTEAFF. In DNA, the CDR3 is TGTGCCAGCAGCCACCCCAGGGGGACTGAAGCTTTCTTT.

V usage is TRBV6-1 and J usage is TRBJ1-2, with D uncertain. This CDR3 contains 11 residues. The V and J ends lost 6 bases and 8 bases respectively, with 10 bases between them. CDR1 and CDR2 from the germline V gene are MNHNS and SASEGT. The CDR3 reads CASSTSRGYTF. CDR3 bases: TGTGCCAGCAGCACCTCTAGGGGCTACACCTTC.

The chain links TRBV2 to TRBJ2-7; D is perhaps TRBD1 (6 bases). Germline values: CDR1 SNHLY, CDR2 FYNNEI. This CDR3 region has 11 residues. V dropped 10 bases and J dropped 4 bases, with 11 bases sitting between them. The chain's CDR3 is CATHRVYEQYF. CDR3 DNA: TGTGCCACCCACAGGGTTTACGAGCAGTACTTC.

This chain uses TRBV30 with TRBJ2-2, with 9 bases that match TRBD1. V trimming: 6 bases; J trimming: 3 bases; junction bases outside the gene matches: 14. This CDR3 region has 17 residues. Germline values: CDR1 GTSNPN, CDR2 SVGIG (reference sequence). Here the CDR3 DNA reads TGTGCCTGTTCCTTAGCTGGGGACAGGGTGCACACCGGGGAGCTGTTTTTT. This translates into CACSLAGDRVHTGELFF.